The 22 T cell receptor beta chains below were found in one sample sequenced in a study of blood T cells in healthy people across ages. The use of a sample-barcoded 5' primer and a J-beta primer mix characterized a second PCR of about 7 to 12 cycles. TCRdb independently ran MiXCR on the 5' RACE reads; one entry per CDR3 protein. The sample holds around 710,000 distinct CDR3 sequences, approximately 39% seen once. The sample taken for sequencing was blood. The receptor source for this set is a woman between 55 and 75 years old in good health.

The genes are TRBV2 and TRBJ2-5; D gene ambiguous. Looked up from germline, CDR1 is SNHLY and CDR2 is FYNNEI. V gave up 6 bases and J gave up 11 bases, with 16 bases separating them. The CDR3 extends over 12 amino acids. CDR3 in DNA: TGTGCCAGCAGGGATTCTTTCAATGAGCAGTACTTC. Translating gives CASRDSFNEQYF.

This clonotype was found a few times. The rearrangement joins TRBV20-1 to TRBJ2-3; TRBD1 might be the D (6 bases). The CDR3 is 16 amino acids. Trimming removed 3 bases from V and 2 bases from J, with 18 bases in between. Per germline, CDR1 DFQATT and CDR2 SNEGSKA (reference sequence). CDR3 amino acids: CSARGIPGVFTDTQYF. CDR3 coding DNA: TGCAGTGCTAGGGGTATCCCAGGGGTCTTCACAGATACGCAGTATTTT.

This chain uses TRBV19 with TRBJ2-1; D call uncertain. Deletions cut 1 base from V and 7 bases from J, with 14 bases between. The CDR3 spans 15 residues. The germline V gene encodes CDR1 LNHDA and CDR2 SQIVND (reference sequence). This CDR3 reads CASSIGGNLFNEQFF. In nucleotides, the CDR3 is TGTGCCAGTAGTATAGGGGGAAACCTCTTTAATGAGCAGTTCTTC. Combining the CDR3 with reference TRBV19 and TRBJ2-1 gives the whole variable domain DGGITQSPKYLFRKEGQNVTLSCEQNLNHDAMYWYRQDPGQGLRLIYYSQIVNDFQKGDIAEGYSVSREKKESFPLTVTSAQKNPTAFYLCASSIGGNLFNEQFFGPGTRLTVL.

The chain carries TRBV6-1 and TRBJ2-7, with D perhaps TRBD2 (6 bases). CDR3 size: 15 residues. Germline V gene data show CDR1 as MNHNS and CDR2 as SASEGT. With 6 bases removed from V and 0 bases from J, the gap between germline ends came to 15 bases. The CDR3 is CASSPAGLVSYEQYF. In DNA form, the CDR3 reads TGTGCCAGCAGCCCAGCGGGCCTAGTCTCCTACGAGCAGTACTTC.

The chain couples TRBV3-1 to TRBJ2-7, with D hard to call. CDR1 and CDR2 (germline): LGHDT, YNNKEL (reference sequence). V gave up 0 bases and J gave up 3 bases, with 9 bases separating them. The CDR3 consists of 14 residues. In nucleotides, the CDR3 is TGTGCCAGCAGCCAAGAATTGGGATACTACGAGCAGTACTTC. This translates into CASSQELGYYEQYF.

The CDR3 here is CATSDFFGGYTF. The CDR3 DNA reads as TGTGCCACCAGTGATTTTTTCGGGGGCTACACCTTC. This rearrangement joins TRBV24-1 to TRBJ1-2; D uncertain. The germline CDR1 and CDR2 sequences are KGHDR and SFDVKD. V lost 1 base, J lost 8 bases, and 7 bases lay in between. The CDR3 runs 12 residues.

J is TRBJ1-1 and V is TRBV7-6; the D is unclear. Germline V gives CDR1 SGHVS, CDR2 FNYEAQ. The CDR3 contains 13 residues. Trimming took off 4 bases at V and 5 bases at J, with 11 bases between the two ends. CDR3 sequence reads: CASSSTRLTEAFF. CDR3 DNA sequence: TGTGCCAGCAGCTCCACCCGGTTGACTGAAGCTTTCTTT.

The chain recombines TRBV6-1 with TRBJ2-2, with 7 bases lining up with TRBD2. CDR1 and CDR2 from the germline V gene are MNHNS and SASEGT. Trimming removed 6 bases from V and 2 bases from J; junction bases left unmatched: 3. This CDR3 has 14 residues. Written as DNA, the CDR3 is TGTGCCAGCAGGGGAGGGGTAAACACCGGGGAGCTGTTTTTT. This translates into CASRGGVNTGELFF.

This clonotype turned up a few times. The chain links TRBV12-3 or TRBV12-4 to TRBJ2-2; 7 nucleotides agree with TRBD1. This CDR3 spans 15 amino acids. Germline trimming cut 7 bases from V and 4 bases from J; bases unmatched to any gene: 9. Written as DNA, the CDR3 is TGTGCCAGCACTGGGGACAGACTTCTCACCGGGGAGCTGTTTTTT. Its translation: CASTGDRLLTGELFF.

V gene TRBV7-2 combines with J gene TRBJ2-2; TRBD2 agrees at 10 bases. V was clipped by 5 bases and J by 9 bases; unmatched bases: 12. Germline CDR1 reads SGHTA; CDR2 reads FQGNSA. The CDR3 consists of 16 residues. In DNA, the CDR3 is TGTGCCAGCAGCAGTAGACTAGCGGGCGGCACAAGGGAGCTGTTTTTT. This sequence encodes CASSSRLAGGTRELFF. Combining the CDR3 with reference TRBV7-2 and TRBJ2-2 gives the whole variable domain GAGVSQSPSNKVTEKGKDVELRCDPISGHTALYWYRQSLGQGLEFLIYFQGNSAPDKSGLPSDRFSAERTGGSVSTLTIQRTQQEDSAVYLCASSSRLAGGTRELFFGEGSRLTVL.

The CDR3 nucleotides read TGTGCCATCACCGGGACAGGGGACCCGGGTACTGAAGCTTTCTTT. This encodes CAITGTGDPGTEAFF. The chain links TRBV10-3 to TRBJ1-1; 10 bases line up with TRBD1. Germline CDR1 reads ENHRY; CDR2 reads SYGVKD. The CDR3 spans 15 residues. The J segment lost 5 bases and the V segment lost 7 bases, leaving 10 bases of the junction unmatched.

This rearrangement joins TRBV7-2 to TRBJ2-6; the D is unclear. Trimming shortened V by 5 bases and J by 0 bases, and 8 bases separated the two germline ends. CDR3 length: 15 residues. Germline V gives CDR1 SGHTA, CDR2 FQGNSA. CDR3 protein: CASSQRASGANVLTF. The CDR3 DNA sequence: TGTGCCAGCAGCCAACGGGCCTCTGGGGCCAACGTCCTGACTTTC.

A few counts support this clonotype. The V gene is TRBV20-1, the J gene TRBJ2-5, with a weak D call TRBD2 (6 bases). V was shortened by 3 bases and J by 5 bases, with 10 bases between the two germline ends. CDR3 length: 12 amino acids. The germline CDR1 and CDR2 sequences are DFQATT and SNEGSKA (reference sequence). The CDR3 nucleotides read TGCAGTGCTAGTCGGGGGATCGAGACCCAGTACTTC. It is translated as CSASRGIETQYF.

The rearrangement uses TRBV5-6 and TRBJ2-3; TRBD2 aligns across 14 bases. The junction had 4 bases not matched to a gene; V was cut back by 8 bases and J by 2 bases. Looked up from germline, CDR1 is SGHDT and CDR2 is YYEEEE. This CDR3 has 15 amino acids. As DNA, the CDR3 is TGTGCCAGTCGGACTAGCGGGGGGCCCACAGATACGCAGTATTTT. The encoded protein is CASRTSGGPTDTQYF.

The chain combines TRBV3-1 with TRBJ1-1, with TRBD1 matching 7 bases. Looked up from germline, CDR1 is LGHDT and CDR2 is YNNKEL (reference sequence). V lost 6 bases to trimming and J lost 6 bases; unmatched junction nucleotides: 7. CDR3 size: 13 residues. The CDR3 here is CASSLQGPSEAFF. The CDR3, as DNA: TGTGCCAGCAGTTTACAGGGGCCGTCTGAAGCTTTCTTT. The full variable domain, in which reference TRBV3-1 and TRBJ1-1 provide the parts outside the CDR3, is DTAVSQTPKYLVTQMGNDKSIKCEQNLGHDTMYWYKQDSKKFLKIMFSYNNKELIINETVPNRFSPKSPDKAHLNLHINSLELGDSAVYFCASSLQGPSEAFFGQGTRLTVV.

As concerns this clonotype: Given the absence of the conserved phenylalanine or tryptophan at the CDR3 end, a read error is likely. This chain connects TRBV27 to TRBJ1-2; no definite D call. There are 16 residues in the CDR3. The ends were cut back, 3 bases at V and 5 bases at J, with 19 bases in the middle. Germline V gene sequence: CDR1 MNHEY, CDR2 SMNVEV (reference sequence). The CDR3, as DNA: TGTGCCAGCAGTTTTCAGCCGTTTGAGGGCCTTTATGGCTACACCATC. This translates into CASSFQPFEGLYGYTI.

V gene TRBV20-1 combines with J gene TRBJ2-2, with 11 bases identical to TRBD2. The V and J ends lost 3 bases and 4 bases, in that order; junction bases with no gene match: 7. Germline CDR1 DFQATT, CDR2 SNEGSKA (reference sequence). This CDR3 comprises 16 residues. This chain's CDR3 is CSARDTSGRVTGELFF. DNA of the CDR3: TGCAGTGCTAGGGACACTAGCGGGAGAGTCACCGGGGAGCTGTTTTTT.

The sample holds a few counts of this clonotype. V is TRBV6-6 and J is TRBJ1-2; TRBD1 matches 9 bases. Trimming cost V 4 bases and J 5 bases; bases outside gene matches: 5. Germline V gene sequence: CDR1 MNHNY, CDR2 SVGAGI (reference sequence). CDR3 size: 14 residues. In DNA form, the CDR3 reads TGTGCCAGCAGTTCGGGGACAGGGCATTATGGCTACACCTTC. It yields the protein CASSSGTGHYGYTF.

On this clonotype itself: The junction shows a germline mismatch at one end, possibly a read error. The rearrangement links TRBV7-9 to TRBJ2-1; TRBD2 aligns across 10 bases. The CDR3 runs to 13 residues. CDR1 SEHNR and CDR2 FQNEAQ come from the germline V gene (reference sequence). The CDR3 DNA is TGTGTCAGCAGCTCCGGGACTAGCGATGAGCAGTTCTTC. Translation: CVSSSGTSDEQFF.

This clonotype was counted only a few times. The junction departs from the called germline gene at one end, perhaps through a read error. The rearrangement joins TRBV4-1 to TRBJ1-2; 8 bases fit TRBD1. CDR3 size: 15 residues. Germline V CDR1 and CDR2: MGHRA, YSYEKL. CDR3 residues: CASSRGDRNNYGNTF. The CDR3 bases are TGCGCCAGCAGCCGGGGGGACAGGAACAACTATGGCAACACCTTC.

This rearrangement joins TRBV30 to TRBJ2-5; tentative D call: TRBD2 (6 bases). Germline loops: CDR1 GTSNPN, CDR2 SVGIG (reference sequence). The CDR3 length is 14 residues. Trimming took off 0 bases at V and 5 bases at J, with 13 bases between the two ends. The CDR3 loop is CAWSVSASEETQYF. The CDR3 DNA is TGTGCCTGGAGTGTATCGGCTAGCGAGGAGACCCAGTACTTC.

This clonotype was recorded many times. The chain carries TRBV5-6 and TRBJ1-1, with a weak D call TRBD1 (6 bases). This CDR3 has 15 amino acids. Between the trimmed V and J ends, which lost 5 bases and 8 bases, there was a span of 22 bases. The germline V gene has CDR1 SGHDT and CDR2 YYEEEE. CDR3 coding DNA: TGTGCCAGCAGTGGACTCGGGAGACAGGCTCAAGAAGCTTTCTTT. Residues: CASSGLGRQAQEAFF.